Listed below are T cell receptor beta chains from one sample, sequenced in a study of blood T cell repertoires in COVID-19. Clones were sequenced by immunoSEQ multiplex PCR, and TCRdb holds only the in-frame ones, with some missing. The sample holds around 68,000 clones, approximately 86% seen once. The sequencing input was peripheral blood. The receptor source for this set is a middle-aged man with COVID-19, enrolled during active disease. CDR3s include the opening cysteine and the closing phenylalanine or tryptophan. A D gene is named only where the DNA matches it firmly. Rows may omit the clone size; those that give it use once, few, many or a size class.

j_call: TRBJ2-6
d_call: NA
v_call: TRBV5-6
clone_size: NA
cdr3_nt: TGTGCCAGCAGCTTGGGACAGACTAGCTCTGGGGCCAACGTCCTGACTTTC
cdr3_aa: CASSLGQTSSGANVLTF

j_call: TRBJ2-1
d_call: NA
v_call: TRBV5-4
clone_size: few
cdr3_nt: TGTGCCAGCAGCCCACGACAGGCTTCCTACAATGAGCAGTTCTTC
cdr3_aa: CASSPRQASYNEQFF

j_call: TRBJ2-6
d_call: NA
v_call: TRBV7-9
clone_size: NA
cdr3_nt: TGTGCCAGCAGCTTAAGTCGGTCTGGGGCCAACGTCCTGACTTTC
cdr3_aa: CASSLSRSGANVLTF

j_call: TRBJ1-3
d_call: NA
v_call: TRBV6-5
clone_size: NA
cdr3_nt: TGTGCCAGCAGTTACTCGGAGACGGGAAACACCATATATTTT
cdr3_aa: CASSYSETGNTIYF

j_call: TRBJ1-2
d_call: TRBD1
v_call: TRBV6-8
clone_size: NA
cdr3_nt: TGTGCCAGCAGGGAACGGGACAGGGGGACTGGCTACACCTTC
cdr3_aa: CASRERDRGTGYTF

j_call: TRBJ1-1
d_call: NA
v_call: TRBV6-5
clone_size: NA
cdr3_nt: TGTGCCACTACAGGGTCGGACACTGAAGCTTTCTTT
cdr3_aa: CATTGSDTEAFF

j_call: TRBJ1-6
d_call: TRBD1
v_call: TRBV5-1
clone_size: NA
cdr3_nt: TGCGCCAGCAGCTTGCGGGACAGGGGAAGCTCCTATAATTCACCCCTCCACTTT
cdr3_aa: CASSLRDRGSSYNSPLHF

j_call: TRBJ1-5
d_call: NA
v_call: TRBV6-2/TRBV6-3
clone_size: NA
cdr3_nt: TGTGCCAGCAGCCCCTCAGCAGGGGAAGGTCAGCCCCAGCATTTT
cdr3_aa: CASSPSAGEGQPQHF

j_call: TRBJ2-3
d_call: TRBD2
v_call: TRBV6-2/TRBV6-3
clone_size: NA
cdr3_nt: TGTGCCAGCAGTTACCTTGGGGTAGCGGGGGGCACAGATACGCAGTATTTT
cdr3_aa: CASSYLGVAGGTDTQYF

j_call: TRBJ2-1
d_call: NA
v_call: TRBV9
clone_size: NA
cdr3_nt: TGTGCCAGCAGCGCCCCCGGGGGACAGACCTACAATGAGCAGTTCTTC
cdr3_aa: CASSAPGGQTYNEQFF

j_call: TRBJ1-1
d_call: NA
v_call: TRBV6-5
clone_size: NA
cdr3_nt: TGTGCCAGCAGTCCCCGGAGAGGCGGAGAGACTGAAGCTTTCTTT
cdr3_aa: CASSPRRGGETEAFF

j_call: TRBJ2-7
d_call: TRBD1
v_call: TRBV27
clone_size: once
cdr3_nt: TGTGCCAGCAGTTCTATCCGGGACAGGGAAATTGAGCAGTACTTC
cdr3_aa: CASSSIRDREIEQYF

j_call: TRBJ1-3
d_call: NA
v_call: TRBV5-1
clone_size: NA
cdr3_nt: TGCGCCAGCAGCTTGGCGAATACAGCGGCTGGAAACACCATATATTTT
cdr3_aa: CASSLANTAAGNTIYF

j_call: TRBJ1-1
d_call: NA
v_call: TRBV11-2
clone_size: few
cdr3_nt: TGTGCCAGCAGCTATAGCCTGACCACTGAAGCTTTCTTT
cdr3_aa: CASSYSLTTEAFF

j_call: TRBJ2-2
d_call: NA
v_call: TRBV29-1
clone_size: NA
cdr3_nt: TGCAGCGTTAAGGCCTCTCCGGGGGCGAACACCGGGGAGCTGTTTTTT
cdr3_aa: CSVKASPGANTGELFF

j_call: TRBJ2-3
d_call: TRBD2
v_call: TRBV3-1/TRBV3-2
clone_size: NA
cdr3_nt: TGTGCCCGCAGCCATCCCCCCGGGGGGCGGGGGGGGCCCCACGATACGCAGTATTTT
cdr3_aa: CARSHPPGGRGGPHDTQYF

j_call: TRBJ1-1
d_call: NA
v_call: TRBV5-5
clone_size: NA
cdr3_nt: TGTGCCAGCAGCTTGCCGGGGTTCACTGAAGCTTTCTTT
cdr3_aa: CASSLPGFTEAFF

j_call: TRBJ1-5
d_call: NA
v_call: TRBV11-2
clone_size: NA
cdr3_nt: TGTGCCAGCAGCTTATACAGGGCCATGAGGCCCCAGCATTTT
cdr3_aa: CASSLYRAMRPQHF

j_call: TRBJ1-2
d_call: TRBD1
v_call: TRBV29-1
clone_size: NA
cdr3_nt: TGCAGCGTCGCGACAGGGGGCGACTATGGCTACACCTTC
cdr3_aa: CSVATGGDYGYTF

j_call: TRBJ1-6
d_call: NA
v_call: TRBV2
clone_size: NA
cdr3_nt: TGTGCCAGCAGTGATGCGGATTATAATTCACCCCTCCACTTT
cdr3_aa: CASSDADYNSPLHF

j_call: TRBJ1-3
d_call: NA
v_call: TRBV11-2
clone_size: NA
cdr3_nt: TGTGCCAGCAGCTTAGATCAGGCCGCCGGAAACACCATATATTTT
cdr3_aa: CASSLDQAAGNTIYF

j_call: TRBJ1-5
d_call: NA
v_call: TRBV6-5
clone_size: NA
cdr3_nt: TGTGCCAGCGCGCCACTCAGGGAATCGTACCAGCCCCAGCATTTT
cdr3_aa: CASAPLRESYQPQHF

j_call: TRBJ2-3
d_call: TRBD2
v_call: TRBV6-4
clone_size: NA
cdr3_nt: TGTGCCAGCAGTGAGTTCGGCGGGGGGCTAGGGGATACGCAGTATTTT
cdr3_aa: CASSEFGGGLGDTQYF

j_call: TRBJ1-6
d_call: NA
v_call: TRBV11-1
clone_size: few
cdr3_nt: TGTGCCAGCAGCCAAGAGAGGGCGCCGGATTCACCCCTCCACTTT
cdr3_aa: CASSQERAPDSPLHF

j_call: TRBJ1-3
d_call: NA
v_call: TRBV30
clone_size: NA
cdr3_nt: TGTGCCTGGAGTGGCAGGGTATCTGGAAACACCATATATTTT
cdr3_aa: CAWSGRVSGNTIYF

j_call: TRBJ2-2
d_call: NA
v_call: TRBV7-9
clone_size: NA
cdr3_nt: TGTGCCAGCAGCGAGGACAGTTTGTCCGGGGAGCTGTTTTTT
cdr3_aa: CASSEDSLSGELFF

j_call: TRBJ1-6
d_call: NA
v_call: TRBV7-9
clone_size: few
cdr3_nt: TGTGCCAGCACCAAAGGTCTCGGGGGAACTAATTCACCCCTCCACTTT
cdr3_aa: CASTKGLGGTNSPLHF

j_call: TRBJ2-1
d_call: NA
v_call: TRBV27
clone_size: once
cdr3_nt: TGTGCCAGCAGTTTAGTTCCCCTTGGGCATGAGCAGTTCTTC
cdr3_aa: CASSLVPLGHEQFF

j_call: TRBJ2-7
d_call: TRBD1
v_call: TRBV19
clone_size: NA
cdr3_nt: TGTGCCAGTAGTCCGCGGACAGGGGTAGAGCAGTACTTC
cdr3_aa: CASSPRTGVEQYF

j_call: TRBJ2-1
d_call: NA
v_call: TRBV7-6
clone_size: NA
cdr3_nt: TGTGCCAGCAGCTTACTGACGGGGTGGGCGCACAATGAGCAGTTCTTC
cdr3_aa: CASSLLTGWAHNEQFF

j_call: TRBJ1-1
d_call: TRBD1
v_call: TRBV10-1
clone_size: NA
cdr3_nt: TGCGCCAGCAGTGAGTCCGCGGACAGGGGAACTGAAGCTTTCTTT
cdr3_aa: CASSESADRGTEAFF

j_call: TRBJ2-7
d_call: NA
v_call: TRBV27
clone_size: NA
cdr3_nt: TGTGCCAGCAGTCCCGACCTGGCGGGCGAGCAGTACTTC
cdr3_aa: CASSPDLAGEQYF

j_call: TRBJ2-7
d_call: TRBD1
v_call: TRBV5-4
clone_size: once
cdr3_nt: TGTGCCAGCAGCTTGGGGACAGGGAACTCCTACGAGCAGTACTTC
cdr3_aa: CASSLGTGNSYEQYF

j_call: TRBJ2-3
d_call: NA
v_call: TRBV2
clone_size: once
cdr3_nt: TGTGCCAGCAGTGATATGGGGCTGGGCACAGATACGCAGTATTTT
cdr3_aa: CASSDMGLGTDTQYF

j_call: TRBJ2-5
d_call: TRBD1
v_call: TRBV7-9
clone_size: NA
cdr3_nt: TGTGCCAGCAGTCCACAGGGGTCCCAAGAGACCCAGTACTTC
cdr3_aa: CASSPQGSQETQYF

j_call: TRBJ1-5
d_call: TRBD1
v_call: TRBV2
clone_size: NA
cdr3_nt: TGTGCCAGCAGGGCCCGGTCGGGACAGTACAATCAGCCCCAGCATTTT
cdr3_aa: CASRARSGQYNQPQHF

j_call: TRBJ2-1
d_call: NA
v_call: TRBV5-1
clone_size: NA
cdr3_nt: TGCGCCAGCAGCCCTACCCATAATGAGCAGTTCTTC
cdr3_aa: CASSPTHNEQFF

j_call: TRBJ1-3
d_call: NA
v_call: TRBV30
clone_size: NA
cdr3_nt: TGTGCCTGGGATCTTGGAAACACCATATATTTT
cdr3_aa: CAWDLGNTIYF

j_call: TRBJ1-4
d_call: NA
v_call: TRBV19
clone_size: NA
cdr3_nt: TGTGCCAGTAGTAGACGTGGAGAGCGAAGGTCTAATGAAAAACTGTTTTTT
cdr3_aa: CASSRRGERRSNEKLFF

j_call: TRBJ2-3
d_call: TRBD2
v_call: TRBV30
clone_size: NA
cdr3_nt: TGTGCCTGGGGGCATACTAGCGGGGGGACTACAGATACGCAGTATTTT
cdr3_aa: CAWGHTSGGTTDTQYF

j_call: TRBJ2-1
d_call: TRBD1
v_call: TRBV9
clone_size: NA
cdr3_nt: TGTGCCAGCAGCGTTGAGACAGGGATCGGCAATGAGCAGTTCTTC
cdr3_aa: CASSVETGIGNEQFF

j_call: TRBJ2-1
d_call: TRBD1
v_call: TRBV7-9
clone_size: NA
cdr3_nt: TGTGCCAGCAGCCAGGGACAGGGGTATTACAATGAGCAGTTCTTC
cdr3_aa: CASSQGQGYYNEQFF

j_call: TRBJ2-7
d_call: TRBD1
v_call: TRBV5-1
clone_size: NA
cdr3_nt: TGCGCCAGCAGCCACCACCGGGACAGGGTGAACGAGCAGTACTTC
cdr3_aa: CASSHHRDRVNEQYF

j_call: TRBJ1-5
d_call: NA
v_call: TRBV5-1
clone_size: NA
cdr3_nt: TGCGCCAGCAGCTTGGAAGGAGGGGGCAATCAGCCCCAGCATTTT
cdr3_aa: CASSLEGGGNQPQHF

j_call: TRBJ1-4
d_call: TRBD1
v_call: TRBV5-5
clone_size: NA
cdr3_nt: TGTGCCAGCAGCTTGCAGGGGGAACCTAATGAAAAACTGTTTTTT
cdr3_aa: CASSLQGEPNEKLFF

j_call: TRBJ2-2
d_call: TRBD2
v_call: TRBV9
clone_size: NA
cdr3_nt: TGTGCCAGCAGTACTAGCGGGGGGTTCACCGGGGAGCTGTTTTTT
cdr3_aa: CASSTSGGFTGELFF

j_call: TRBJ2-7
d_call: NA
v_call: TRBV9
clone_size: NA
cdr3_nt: TGTGCCAGCAGCACAGGCTTCGAGCAGTACTTC
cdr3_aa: CASSTGFEQYF

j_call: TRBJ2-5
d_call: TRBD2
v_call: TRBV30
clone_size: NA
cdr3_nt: TGTGCCTGGAGTGGAACTAGCGGGGGGGCCCACGAGACCCAGTACTTC
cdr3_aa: CAWSGTSGGAHETQYF

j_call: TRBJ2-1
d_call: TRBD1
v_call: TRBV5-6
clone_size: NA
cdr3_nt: TGTGCCAGCAGCATATCCGGGACAGGGTGGAATGAGCAGTTCTTC
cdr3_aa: CASSISGTGWNEQFF

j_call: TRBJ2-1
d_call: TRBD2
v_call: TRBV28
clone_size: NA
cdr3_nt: TGTGCCAGCAGTTCCGGTAGTGTGGGGGGGATCTACAATGAGCAGTTCTTC
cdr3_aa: CASSSGSVGGIYNEQFF

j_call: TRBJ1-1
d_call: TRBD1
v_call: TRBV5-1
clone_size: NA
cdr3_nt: TGCGCCAGCAGCCGGGTAGGGGGCAAGGAAGCTTTCTTT
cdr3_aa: CASSRVGGKEAFF